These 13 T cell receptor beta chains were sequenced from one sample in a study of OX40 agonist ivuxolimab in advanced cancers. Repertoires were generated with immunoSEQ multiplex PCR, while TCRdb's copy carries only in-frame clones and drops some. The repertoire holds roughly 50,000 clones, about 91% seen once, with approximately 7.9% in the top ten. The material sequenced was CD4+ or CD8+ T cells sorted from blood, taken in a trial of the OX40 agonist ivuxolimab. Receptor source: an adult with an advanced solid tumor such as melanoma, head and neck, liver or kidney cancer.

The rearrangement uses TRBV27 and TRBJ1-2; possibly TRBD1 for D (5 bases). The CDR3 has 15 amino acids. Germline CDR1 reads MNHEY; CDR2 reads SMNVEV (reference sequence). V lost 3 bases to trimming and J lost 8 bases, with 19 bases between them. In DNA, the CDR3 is TGTGCCAGCAGTTTCCGACCGTCGGGGCCCCCGGGCTACACCTTC. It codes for CASSFRPSGPPGYTF.

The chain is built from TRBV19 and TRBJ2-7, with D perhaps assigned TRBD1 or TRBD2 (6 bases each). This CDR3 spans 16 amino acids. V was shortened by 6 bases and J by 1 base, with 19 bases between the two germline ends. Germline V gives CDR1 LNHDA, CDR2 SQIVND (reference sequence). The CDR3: CASRMAGGGSSYEQYF. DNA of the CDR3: TGTGCCAGTAGGATGGCTGGAGGGGGAAGTTCCTACGAGCAGTACTTC.

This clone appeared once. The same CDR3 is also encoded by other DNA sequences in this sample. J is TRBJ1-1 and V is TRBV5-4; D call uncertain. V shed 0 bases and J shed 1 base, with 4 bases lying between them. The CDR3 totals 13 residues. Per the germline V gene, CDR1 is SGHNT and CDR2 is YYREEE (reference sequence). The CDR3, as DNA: TGTGCCAGCAGCTTGGGTGAGAACACTGAAGCTTTCTTT. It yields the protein CASSLGENTEAFF.

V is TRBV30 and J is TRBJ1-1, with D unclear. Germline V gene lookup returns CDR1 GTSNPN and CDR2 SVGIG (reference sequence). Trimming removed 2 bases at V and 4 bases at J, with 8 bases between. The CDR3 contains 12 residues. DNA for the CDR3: TGTGCCTGGAGTCTTTGGGGCACTGAAGCTTTCTTT. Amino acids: CAWSLWGTEAFF.

In DNA form, the CDR3 reads TGTGCCAGCAGTGAGACTAGCGGAAGAGAGACCCAGTACTTC. Amino acid sequence: CASSETSGRETQYF. This chain connects TRBV9 to TRBJ2-5; 9 bases are shared with TRBD2. This CDR3 contains 14 residues. V was pared by 5 bases and J by 4 bases, with 6 bases of the junction left unmatched. CDR1 is SGDLS, CDR2 YYNGEE, per germline.

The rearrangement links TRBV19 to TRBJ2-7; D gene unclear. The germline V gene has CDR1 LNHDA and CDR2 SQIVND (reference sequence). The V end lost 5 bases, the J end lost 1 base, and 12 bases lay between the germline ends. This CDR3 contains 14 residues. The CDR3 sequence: CASSGRHISYEQYF. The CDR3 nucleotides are TGTGCCAGTAGTGGAAGGCATATATCCTACGAGCAGTACTTC.

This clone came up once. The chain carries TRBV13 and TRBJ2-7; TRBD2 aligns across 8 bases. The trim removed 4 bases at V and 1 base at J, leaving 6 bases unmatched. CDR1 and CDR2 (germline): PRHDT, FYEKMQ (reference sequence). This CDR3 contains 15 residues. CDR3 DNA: TGTGCCAGCAGCTCCATAGCGGGGACGTCCTACGAGCAGTACTTC. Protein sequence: CASSSIAGTSYEQYF.

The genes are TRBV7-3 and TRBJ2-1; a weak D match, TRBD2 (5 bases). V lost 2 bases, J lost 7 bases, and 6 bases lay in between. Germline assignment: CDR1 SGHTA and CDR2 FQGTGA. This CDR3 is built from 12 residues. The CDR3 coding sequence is TGTGCCAGCAGCTTAGAGGGTAATGAGCAGTTCTTC. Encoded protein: CASSLEGNEQFF.

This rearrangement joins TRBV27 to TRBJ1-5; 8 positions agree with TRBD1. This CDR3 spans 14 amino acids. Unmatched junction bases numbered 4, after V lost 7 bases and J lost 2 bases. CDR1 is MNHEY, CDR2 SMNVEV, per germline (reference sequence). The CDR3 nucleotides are TGTGCCAGCACCCCGACAGGGGGCAATCAGCCCCAGCATTTT. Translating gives CASTPTGGNQPQHF.

In DNA form, the CDR3 reads TGTGCCAGCAGCTCGGGACTAGCGGGAACCCAGTACTTC. Translating it yields CASSSGLAGTQYF. This chain links TRBV7-6 with TRBJ2-5, with 13 bases aligning to TRBD2. V was pared by 4 bases and J by 8 bases, with 1 base of the junction left unmatched. CDR3 length: 13 residues. The germline gives CDR1 SGHVS, CDR2 FNYEAQ.

CDR3 amino acids: CASSLGQGVGQPQHF. As DNA, the CDR3 is TGTGCCAGCAGTTTAGGTCAGGGGGTGGGTCAGCCCCAGCATTTT. This chain joins TRBV28 and TRBJ1-5; 7 bases map to TRBD1. The CDR3 spans 15 residues. Losses at the gene ends were 2 bases for V and 6 bases for J; bases not matched to a gene: 7. Germline V CDR1 and CDR2: MDHEN, SYDVKM.

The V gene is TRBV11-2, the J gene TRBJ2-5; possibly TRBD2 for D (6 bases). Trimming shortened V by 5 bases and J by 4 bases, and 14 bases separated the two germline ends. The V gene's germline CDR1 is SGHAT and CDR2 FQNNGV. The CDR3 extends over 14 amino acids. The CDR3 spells CASSPGVGVETQYF. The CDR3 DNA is TGTGCCAGCAGCCCGGGGGTGGGAGTAGAGACCCAGTACTTC.

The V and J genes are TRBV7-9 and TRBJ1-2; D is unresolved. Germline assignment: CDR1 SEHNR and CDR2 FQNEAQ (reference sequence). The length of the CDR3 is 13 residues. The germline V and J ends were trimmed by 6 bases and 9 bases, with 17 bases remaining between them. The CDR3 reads CASSSYIFLSYTF. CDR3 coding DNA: TGTGCCAGCAGTTCATATATTTTCTTGAGCTACACCTTC.